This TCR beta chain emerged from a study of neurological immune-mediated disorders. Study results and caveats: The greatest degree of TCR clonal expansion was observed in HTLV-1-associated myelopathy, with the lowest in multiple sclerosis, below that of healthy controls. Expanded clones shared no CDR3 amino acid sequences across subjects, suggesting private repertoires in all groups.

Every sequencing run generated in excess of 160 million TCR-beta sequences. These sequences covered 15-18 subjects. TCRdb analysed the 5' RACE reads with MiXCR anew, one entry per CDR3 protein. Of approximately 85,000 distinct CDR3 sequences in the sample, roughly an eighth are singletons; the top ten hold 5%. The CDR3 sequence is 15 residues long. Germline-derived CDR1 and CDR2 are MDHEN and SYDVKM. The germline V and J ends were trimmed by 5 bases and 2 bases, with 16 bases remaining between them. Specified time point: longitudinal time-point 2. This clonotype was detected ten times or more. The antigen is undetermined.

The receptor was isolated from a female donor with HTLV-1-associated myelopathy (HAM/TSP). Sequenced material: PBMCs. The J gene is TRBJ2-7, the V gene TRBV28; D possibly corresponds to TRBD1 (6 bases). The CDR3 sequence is CASSDGTLTPYEQYF. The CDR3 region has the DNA TGTGCCAGCAGTGACGGGACACTGACCCCCTACGAGCAGTACTTC.